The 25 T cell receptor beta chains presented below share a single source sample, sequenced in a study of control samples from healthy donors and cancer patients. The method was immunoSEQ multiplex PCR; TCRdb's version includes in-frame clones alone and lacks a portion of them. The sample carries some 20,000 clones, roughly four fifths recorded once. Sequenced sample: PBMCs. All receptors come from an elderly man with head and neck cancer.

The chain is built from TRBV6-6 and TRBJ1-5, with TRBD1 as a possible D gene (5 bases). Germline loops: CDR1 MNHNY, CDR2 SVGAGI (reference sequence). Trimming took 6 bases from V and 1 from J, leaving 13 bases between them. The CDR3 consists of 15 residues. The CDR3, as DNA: TGTGCCAGCAGGGTCGGGGGGGGAAGCAATCAGCCCCAGCATTTT. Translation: CASRVGGGSNQPQHF.

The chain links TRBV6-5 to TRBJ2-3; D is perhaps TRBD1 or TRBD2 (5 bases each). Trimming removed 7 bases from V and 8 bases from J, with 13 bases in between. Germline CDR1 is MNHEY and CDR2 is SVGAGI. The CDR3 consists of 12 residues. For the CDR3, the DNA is TGTGCCAGCATCCCTGATGGGGGTACGCAGTATTTT. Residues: CASIPDGGTQYF.

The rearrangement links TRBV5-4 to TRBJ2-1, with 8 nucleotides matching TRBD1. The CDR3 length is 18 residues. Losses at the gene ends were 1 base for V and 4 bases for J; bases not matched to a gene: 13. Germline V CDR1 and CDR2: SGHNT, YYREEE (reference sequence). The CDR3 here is CASSLPTWDGTGYNEQFF. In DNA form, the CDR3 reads TGTGCCAGCAGCTTGCCTACGTGGGACGGGACAGGTTACAATGAGCAGTTCTTC.

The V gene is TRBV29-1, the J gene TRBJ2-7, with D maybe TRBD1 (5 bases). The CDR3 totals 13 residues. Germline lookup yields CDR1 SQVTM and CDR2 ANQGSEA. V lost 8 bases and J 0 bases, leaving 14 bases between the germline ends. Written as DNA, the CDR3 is TGCAGCAGGGGTTGTTATGGCTCCTACGAGCAGTACTTC. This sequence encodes CSRGCYGSYEQYF.

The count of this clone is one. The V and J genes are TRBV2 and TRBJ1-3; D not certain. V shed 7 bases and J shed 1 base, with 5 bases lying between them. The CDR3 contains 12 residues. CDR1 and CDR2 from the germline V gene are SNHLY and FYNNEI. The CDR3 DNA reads TGTGCCAGCATGGGTTCTGGAAACACCATATATTTT. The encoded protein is CASMGSGNTIYF.

The CDR3 reads CASSELPGRDYEQYF. CDR3 DNA sequence: TGCGCCAGCAGCGAGCTACCGGGACGAGACTACGAGCAGTACTTC. The chain uses TRBV5-1 and TRBJ2-7, with D possibly being TRBD1 or TRBD2 (5 bases each). The CDR3 contains 15 residues. Trimming cost V 4 bases and J 3 bases, with 17 bases left between them. Germline values: CDR1 SGHRS, CDR2 YFSETQ. The entire variable domain, with the rest obtained from reference TRBV5-1 and TRBJ2-7, is as follows: KAGVTQTPRYLIKTRGQQVTLSCSPISGHRSVSWYQQTPGQGLQFLFEYFSETQRNKGNFPGRFSGRQFSNSRSEMNVSTLELGDSALYLCASSELPGRDYEQYFGPGTRLTVT.

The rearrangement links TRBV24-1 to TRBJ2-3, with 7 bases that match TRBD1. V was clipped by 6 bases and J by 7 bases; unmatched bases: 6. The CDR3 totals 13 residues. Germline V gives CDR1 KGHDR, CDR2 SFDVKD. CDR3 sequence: CATSRDSENTQYF. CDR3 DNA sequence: TGTGCCACCAGTCGGGACAGTGAGAATACGCAGTATTTT.

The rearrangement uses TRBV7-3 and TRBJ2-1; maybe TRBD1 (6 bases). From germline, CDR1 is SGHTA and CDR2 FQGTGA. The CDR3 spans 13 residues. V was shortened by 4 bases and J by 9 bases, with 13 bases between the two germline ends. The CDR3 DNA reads TGTGCCAGCAGCTATACAGGGAACAGTGAGCAGTTCTTC. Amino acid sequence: CASSYTGNSEQFF.

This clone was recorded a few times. CDR3 in amino acids: CARGGTTNTGELFF. In DNA form, the CDR3 reads TGTGCCAGAGGGGGGACCACGAACACCGGGGAGCTGTTTTTT. The V call is TRBV2, the J call TRBJ2-2; D tentatively fits TRBD1 or TRBD2 (6 bases each). There are 14 residues in the CDR3. CDR1 and CDR2 from the germline V gene are SNHLY and FYNNEI. V lost 9 bases, J lost 0 bases, and 11 bases lay in between.

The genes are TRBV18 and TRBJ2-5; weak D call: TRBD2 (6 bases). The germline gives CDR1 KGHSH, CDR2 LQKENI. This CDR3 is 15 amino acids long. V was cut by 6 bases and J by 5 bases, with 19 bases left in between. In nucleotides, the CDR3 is TGTGCCAGCTCGGGAACTAGCAGTCCTCTGGAGACCCAGTACTTC. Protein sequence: CASSGTSSPLETQYF. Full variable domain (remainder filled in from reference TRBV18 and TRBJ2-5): NAGVMQNPRHLVRRRGQEARLRCSPMKGHSHVYWYRQLPEEGLKFMVYLQKENIIDESGMPKERFSAEFPKEGPSILRIQQVVRGDSAAYFCASSGTSSPLETQYFGPGTRLLVL.

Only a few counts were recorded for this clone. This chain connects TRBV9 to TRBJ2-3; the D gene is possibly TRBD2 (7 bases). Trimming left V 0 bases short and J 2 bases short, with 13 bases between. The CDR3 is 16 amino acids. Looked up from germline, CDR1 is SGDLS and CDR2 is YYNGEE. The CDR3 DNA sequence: TGTGCCAGCAGCGTAGCGGCGGGGGCGCCCACAGATACGCAGTATTTT. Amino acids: CASSVAAGAPTDTQYF.

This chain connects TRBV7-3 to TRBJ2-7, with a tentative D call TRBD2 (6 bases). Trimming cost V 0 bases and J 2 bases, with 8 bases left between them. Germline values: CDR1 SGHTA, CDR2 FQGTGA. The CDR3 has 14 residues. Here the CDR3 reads CASSLTGGTYEQYF. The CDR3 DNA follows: TGTGCCAGCAGCTTAACCGGGGGTACCTACGAGCAGTACTTC.

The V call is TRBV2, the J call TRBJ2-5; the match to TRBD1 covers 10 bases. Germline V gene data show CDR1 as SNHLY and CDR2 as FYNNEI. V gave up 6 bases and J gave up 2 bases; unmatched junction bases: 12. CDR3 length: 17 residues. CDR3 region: CASSGPFGTGAQETQYF. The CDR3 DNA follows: TGTGCCAGCAGCGGGCCTTTCGGGACAGGGGCACAAGAGACCCAGTACTTC. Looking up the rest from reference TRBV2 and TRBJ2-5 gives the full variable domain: EPEVTQTPSHQVTQMGQEVILRCVPISNHLYFYWYRQILGQKVEFLVSFYNNEISEKSEIFDDQFSVERPDGSNFTLKIRSTKLEDSAMYFCASSGPFGTGAQETQYFGPGTRLLVL.

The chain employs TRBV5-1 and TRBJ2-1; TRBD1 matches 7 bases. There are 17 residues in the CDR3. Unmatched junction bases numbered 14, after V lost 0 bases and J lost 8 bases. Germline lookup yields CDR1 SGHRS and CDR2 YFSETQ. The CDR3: CASSLGWGTDLGDEQFF. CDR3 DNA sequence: TGCGCCAGCAGCTTGGGGTGGGGGACAGACCTTGGGGATGAGCAGTTCTTC.

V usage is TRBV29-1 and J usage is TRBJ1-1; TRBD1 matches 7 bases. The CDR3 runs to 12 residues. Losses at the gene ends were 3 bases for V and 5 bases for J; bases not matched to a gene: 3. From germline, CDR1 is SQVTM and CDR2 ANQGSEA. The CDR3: CSVDGRGTEAFF. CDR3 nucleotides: TGCAGCGTTGATGGCAGGGGGACTGAAGCTTTCTTT.

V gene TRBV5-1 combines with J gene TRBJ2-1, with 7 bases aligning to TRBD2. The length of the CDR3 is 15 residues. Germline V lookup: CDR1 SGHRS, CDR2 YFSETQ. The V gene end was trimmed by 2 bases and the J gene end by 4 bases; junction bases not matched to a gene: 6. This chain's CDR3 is CASSFSTSSYNEQFF. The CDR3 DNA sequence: TGCGCCAGCAGCTTCTCGACTAGCAGTTACAATGAGCAGTTCTTC.

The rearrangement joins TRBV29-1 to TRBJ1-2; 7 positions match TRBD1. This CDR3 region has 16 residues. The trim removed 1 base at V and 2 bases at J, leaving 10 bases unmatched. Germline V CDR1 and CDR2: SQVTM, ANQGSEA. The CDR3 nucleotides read TGCAGCGTTGAAGCCAGAGGACAGGCACAGAACTATGGCTACACCTTC. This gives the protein CSVEARGQAQNYGYTF.

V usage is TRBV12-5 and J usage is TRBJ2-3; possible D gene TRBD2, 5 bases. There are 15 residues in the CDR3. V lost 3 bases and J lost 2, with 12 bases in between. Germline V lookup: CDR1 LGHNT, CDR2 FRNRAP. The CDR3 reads CASGLLVGATDTQYF. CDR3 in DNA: TGTGCTAGTGGTTTACTAGTCGGAGCCACAGATACGCAGTATTTT.

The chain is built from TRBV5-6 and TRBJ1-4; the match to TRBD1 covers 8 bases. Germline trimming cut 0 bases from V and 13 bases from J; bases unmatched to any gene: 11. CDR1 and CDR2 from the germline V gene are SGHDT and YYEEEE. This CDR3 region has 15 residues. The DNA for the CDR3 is TGTGCCAGCAGCTTGGGTACGACAGGGGAGGCGGGACTGTTTTTT. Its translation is CASSLGTTGEAGLFF.

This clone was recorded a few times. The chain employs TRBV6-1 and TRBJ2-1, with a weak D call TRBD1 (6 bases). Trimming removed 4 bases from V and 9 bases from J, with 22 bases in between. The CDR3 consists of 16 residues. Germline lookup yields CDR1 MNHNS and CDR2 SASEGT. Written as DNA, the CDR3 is TGTGCCAGCAGTGCACCGACAGGCGCCCTACAGAGTGAGCAGTTCTTC. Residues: CASSAPTGALQSEQFF.

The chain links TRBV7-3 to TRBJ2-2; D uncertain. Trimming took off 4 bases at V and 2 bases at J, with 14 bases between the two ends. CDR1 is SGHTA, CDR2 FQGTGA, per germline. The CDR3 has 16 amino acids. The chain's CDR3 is CASSSTVSRNTGELFF. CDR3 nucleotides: TGTGCCAGCAGCTCCACAGTCTCCAGAAACACCGGGGAGCTGTTTTTT.

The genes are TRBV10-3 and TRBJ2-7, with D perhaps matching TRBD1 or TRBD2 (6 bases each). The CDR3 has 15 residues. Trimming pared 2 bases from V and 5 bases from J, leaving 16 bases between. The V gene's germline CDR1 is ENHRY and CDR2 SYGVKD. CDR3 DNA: TGTGCCATCAGTGAGGTACCCCCGGGGGCGCACGAGCAGTACTTC. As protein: CAISEVPPGAHEQYF.

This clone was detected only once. As DNA, the CDR3 is TGTGCCAGTAGTATTAGTTTGGGGGCCGGTGAAGCTTTCTTT. Encoded protein: CASSISLGAGEAFF. The V gene is TRBV19, the J gene TRBJ1-1; possible D gene TRBD1, 6 bases. Per germline, CDR1 LNHDA and CDR2 SQIVND (reference sequence). This CDR3 spans 14 amino acids. V lost 3 bases and J 7 bases, leaving 15 bases between the germline ends.

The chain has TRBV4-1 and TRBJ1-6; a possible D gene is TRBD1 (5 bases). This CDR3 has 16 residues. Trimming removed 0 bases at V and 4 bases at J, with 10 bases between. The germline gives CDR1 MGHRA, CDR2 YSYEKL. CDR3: CASSQDPGLYNSPLHF. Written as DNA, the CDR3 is TGCGCCAGCAGCCAAGATCCGGGACTTTATAATTCACCCCTCCACTTT.

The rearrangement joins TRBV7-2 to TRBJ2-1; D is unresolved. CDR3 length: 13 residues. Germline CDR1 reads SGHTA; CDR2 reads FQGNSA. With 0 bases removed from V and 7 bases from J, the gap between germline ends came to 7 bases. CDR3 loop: CASSLATSNEQFF. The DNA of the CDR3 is TGTGCCAGCAGCTTAGCAACCTCGAATGAGCAGTTCTTC.